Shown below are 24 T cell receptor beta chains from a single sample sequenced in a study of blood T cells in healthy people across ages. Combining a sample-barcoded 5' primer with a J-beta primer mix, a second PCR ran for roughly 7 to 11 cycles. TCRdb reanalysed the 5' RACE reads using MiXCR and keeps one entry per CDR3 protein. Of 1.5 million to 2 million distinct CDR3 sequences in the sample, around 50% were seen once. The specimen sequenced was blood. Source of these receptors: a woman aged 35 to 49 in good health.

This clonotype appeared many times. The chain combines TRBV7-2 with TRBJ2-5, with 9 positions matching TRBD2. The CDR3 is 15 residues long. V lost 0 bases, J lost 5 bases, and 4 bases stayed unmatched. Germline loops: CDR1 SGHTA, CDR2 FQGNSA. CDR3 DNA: TGTGCCAGCAGCTTAGCGCTGCGGGGGGGCGAGACCCAGTACTTC. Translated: CASSLALRGGETQYF.

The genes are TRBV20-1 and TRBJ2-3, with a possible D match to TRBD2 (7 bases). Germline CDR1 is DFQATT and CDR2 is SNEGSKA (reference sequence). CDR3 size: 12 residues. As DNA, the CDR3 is TGCTCGAGTGGGGGGGCGACAGATACGCAGTATTTT. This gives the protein CSSGGATDTQYF.

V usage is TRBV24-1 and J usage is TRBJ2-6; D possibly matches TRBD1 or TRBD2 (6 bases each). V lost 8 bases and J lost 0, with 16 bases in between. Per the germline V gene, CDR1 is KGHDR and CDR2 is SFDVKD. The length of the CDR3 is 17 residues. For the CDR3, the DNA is TGTGCCACCACCGTGGGGGGCTCAAGCTCTGGGGCCAACGTCCTGACTTTC. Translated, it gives CATTVGGSSSGANVLTF.

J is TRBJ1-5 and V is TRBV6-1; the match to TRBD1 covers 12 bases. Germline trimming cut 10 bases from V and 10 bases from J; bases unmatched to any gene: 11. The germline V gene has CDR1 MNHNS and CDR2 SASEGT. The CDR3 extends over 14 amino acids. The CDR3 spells CATWDRGLFSPQHF. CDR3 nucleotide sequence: TGTGCCACCTGGGACAGGGGGCTTTTCTCTCCCCAGCATTTT.

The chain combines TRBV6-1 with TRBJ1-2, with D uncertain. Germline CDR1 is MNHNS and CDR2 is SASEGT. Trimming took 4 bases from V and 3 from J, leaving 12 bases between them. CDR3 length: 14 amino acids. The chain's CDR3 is CASSVSDADYGYTF. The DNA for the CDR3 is TGTGCCAGCAGTGTATCGGACGCAGACTATGGCTACACCTTC.

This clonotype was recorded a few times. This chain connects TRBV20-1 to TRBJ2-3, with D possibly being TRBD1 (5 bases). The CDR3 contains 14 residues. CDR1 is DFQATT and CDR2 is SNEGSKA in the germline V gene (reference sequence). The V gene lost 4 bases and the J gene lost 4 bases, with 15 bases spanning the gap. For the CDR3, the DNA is TGCAGTGCTATGACGCAGGGTCCTGCAGATACGCAGTATTTT. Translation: CSAMTQGPADTQYF.

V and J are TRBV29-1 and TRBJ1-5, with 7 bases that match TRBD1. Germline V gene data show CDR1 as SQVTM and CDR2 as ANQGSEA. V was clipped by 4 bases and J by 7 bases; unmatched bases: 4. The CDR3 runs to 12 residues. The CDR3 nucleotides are TGCAGCGTTGGGAACAGGGGCCAGCCCCAGCATTTT. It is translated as CSVGNRGQPQHF. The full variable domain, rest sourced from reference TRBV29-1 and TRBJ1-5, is SAVISQKPSRDICQRGTSLTIQCQVDSQVTMMFWYRQQPGQSLTLIATANQGSEATYESGFVIDKFPISRPNLTFSTLTVSNMSPEDSSIYLCSVGNRGQPQHFGDGTRLSIL.

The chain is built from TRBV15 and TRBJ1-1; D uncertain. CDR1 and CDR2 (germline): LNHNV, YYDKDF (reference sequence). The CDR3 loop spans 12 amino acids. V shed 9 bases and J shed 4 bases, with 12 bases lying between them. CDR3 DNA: TGTGCCACTACCCTCGGTGGCACTGAAGCTTTCTTT. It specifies CATTLGGTEAFF.

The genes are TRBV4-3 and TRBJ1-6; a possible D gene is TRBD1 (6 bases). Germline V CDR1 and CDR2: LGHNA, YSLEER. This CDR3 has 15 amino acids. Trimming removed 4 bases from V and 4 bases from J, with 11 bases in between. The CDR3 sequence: CASSLRTEYNSPLHF. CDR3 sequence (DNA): TGCGCCAGCAGCCTTCGGACAGAGTATAATTCACCCCTCCACTTT.

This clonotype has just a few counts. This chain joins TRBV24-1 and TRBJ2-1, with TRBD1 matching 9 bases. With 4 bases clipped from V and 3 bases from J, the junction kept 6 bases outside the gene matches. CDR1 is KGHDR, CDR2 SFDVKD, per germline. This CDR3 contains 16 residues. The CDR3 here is CATSDPGTGNYNEQFF. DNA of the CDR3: TGTGCCACCAGTGACCCCGGGACAGGGAACTACAATGAGCAGTTCTTC.

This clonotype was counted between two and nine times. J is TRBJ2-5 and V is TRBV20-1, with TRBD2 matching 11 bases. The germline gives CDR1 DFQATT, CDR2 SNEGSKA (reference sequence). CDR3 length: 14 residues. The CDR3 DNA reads TGCAGCTCAGAGACTAGCGGGACGTCAGAGACCCAGTACTTC. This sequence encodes CSSETSGTSETQYF.

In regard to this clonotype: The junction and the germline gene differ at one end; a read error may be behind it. The CDR3 spells CTSNDRGSYYNEQFF. DNA for the CDR3: TGTACCAGCAACGACAGGGGGTCCTATTACAATGAGCAGTTCTTC. This sequence joins TRBV6-2 or TRBV6-3 and TRBJ2-1; 9 bases are shared with TRBD1. This CDR3 is built from 15 residues. CDR1 and CDR2 (germline): MNHEY, SVGEGT.

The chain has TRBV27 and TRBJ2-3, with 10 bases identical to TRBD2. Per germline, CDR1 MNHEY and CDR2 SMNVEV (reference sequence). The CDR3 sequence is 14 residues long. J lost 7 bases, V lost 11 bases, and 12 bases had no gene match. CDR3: CASRRSGGAHTQYF. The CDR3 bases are TGTGCCTCAAGGAGGAGCGGGGGGGCACATACGCAGTATTTT.

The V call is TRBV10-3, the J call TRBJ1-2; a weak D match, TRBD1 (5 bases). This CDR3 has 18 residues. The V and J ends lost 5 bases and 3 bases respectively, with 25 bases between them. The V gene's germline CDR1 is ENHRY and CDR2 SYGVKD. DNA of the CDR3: TGTGCCATCAGTCCATGGCTAGCCCCCCAGGGCTTGGACTATGGCTACACCTTC. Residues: CAISPWLAPQGLDYGYTF.

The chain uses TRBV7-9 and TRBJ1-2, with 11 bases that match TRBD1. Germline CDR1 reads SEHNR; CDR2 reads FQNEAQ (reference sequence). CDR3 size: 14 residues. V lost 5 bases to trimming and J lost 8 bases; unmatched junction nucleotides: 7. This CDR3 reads CASSVGQGAIGYTF. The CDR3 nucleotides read TGTGCCAGCAGCGTAGGACAGGGGGCAATCGGCTACACCTTC.

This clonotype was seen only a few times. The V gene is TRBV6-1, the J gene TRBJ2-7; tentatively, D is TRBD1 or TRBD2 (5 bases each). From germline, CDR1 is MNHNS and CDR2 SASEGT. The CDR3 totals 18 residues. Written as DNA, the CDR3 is TGTAGTACGATTCGGGGCGATCCGCTCACCGTCCCAGGCTACGAGCAGTACTTC. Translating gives CSTIRGDPLTVPGYEQYF.

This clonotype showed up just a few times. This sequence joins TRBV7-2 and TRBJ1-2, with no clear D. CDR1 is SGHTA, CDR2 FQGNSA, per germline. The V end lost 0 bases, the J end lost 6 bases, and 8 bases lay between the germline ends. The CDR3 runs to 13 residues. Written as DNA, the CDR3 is TGTGCCAGCAGCTTAGCTGAACGCCATGGCTACACCTTC. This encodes CASSLAERHGYTF. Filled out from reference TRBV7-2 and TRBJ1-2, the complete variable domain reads GAGVSQSPSNKVTEKGKDVELRCDPISGHTALYWYRQSLGQGLEFLIYFQGNSAPDKSGLPSDRFSAERTGGSVSTLTIQRTQQEDSAVYLCASSLAERHGYTFGSGTRLTVV.

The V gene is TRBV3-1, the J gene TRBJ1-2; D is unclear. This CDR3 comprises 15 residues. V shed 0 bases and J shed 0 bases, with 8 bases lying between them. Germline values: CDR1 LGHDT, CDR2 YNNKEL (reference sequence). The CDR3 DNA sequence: TGTGCCAGCAGCCAAGAAGGACTGGCTAACTATGGCTACACCTTC. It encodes CASSQEGLANYGYTF.

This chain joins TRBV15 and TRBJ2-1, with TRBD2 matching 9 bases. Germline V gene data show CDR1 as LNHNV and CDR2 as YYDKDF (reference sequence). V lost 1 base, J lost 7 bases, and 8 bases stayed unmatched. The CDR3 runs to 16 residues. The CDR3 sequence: CATSRGLGTSLNEQFF. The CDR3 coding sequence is TGTGCCACCAGCAGAGGTCTGGGGACTAGCTTAAATGAGCAGTTCTTC.

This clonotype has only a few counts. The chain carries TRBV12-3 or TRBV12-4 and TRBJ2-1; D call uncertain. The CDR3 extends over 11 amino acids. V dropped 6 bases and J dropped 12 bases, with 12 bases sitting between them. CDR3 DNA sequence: TGTGCCAGCAGCCTGATACACCCGCAGTTCTTC. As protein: CASSLIHPQFF.

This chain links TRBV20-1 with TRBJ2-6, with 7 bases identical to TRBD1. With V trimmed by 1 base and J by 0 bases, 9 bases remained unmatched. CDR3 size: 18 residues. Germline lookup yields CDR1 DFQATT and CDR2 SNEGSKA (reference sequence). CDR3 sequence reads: CSARGRAGGVSGANVLTF. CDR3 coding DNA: TGCAGTGCTAGAGGTCGGGCAGGGGGTGTCTCTGGGGCCAACGTCCTGACTTTC.

The CDR3 sequence: CSASTSGVAKNIQYF. The CDR3 DNA follows: TGCAGTGCTAGCACTAGCGGGGTAGCCAAAAACATTCAGTACTTC. The chain joins TRBV20-1 to TRBJ2-4, with 10 bases lining up with TRBD2. The CDR3 runs 15 residues. The V and J ends lost 3 bases and 0 bases, in that order; junction bases with no gene match: 2. Germline V gene sequence: CDR1 DFQATT, CDR2 SNEGSKA (reference sequence).

The CDR3 nucleotides read TGTGCCAGCAGTTTTTTTCATCAGCCCCAGCATTTT. Amino acid sequence: CASSFFHQPQHF. V is TRBV5-8 and J is TRBJ1-5; no reliable D call. Trimming left V 5 bases short and J 5 bases short, with 8 bases between. CDR1 is SGHTS, CDR2 YDEGEE, per germline. The CDR3 has 12 amino acids.

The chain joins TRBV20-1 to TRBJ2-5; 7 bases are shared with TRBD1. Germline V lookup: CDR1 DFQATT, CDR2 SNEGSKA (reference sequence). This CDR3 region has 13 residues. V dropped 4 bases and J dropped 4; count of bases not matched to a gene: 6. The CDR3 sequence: CSAIDRAGETQYF. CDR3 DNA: TGCAGTGCTATCGACAGGGCTGGAGAGACCCAGTACTTC.